This TCR beta chain is from a study of T-cell reconstitution after alpha-beta-depleted transplantation in children. Germline CDR1 and CDR2: DFQATT and SNEGSKA (reference sequence). CDR3 size: 16 residues. After removal of 0 bases from V and 4 bases from J, the junction contained 9 bases not matched to a gene. Molecular barcoding with unique molecular identifiers was used for the TCRbeta library. TCRdb ran MiXCR on the PCR reads and lists one entry per CDR3 protein. Among 360,000 or so distinct CDR3 sequences, around 21% were seen once, and the ten largest hold 3.8%. The origin of this receptor is a human donor who donated a stem cell graft to a child with acute myeloid leukemia. The chain uses TRBV20-1 and TRBJ2-1; 7 bases are shared with TRBD1. Sequencing was performed on PBMCs from the stem cell graft donor, taken from the stem cell graft. The CDR3 spells CSARDWATGVYNEQFF. The CDR3 coding sequence is TGCAGTGCTAGAGATTGGGCTACAGGGGTTTACAATGAGCAGTTCTTC.